This T cell receptor (beta chain) was retrieved from a study of T-cell reconstitution after alpha-beta-depleted transplantation in children. General observations from the study: Several hundred rapidly expanded clones from non-depleted graft cells reportedly supplied alpha-beta T cells about two months post-transplant. Most T-cell counts and diversity one year after the transplant came from T cells that were newly produced. Certain patients had high TCRbeta diversity at day 60, and it came from recipient T cells and thymic progenitors that survived.

Construction of the TCRbeta library involved unique molecular identifiers. TCRdb itself ran the PCR reads through MiXCR, one entry per CDR3 protein. The data show 240,000 or so distinct CDR3 sequences, 8.2% seen once. The CDR3 is 16 amino acids. Trimming pared 0 bases from V and 1 base from J, leaving 10 bases between. Germline V gene data show CDR1 as LGHDT and CDR2 as YNNKEL (reference sequence). This clonotype was found many times. Its antigen remains unidentified. This sequence was found in a male patient between 5 and 17 years old who had a stem cell transplant for acute lymphoblastic leukemia, so the T cells may come from the graft donor. The sequenced sample was PBMCs, mostly from graft donor cells, obtained 180 days after TCRalphabeta/CD19-depleted stem cell transplant. V is TRBV3-1 and J is TRBJ2-1, with TRBD1 as a possible D gene (6 bases). The DNA for the CDR3 is TGTGCCAGCAGCCAAGACGCAAGGGGGTCCTACAATGAGCAGTTCTTC. Amino acids: CASSQDARGSYNEQFF.